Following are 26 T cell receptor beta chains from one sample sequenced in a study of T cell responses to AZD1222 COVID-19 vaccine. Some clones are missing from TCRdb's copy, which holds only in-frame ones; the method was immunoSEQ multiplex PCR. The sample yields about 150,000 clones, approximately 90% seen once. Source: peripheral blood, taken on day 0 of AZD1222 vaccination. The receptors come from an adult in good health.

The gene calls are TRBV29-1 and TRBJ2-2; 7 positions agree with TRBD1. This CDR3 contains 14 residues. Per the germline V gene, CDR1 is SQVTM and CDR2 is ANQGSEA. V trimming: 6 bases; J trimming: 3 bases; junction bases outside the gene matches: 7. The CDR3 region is CSVRQGLDTGELFF. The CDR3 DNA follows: TGCAGCGTGCGACAGGGTCTGGACACCGGGGAGCTGTTTTTT.

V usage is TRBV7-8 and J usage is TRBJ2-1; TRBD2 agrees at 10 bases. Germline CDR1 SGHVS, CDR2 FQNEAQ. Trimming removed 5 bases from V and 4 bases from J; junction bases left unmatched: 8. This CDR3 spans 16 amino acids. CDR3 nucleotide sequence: TGTGCCAGCAGCCCTCACGAGCGGGGGGGGTACAATGAGCAGTTCTTC. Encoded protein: CASSPHERGGYNEQFF.

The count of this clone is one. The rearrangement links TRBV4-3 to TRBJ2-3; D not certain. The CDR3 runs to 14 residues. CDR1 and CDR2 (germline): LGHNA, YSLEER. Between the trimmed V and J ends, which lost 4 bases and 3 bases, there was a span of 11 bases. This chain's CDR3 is CASSPMVGTDTQYF. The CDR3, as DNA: TGCGCCAGCAGCCCGATGGTGGGGACAGATACGCAGTATTTT.

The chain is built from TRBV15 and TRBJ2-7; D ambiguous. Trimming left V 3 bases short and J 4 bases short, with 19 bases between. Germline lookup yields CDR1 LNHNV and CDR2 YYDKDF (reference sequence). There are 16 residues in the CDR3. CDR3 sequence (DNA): TGTGCCACCAGCAGTCCAGTCTCAACGGGCCGTTACGAGCAGTACTTC. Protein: CATSSPVSTGRYEQYF.

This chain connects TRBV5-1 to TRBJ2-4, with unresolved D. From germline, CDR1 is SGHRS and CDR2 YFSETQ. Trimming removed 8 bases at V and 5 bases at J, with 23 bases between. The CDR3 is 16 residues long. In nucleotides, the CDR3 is TGCGCCAGTAGACCCGGAAGGATAGCCGGTCAAAACATTCAGTACTTC. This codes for CASRPGRIAGQNIQYF.

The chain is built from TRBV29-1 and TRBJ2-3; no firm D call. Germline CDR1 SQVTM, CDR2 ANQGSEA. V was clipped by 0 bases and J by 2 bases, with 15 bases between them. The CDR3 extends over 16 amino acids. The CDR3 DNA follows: TGCAGCGTTGAAGAGCCCCGACCGGACGCCACAGATACGCAGTATTTT. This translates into CSVEEPRPDATDTQYF.

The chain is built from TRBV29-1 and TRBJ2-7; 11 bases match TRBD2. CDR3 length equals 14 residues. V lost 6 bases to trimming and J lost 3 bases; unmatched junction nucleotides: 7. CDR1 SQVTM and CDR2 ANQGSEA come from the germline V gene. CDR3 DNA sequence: TGCAGCGTGAGAGGGGGGACTAGCGGCTACGAGCAGTACTTC. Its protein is CSVRGGTSGYEQYF.

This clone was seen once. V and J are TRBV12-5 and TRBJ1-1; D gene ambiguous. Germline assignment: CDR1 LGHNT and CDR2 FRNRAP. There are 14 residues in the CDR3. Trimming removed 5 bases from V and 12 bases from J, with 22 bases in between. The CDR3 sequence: CASGHGPSKDQTFF. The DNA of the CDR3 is TGTGCTAGTGGTCATGGGCCCTCGAAGGACCAAACTTTCTTT. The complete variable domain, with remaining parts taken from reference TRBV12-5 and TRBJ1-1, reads DARVTQTPRHKVTEMGQEVTMRCQPILGHNTVFWYRQTMMQGLELLAYFRNRAPLDDSGMPKDRFSAEMPDATLATLKIQPSEPRDSAVYFCASGHGPSKDQTFFGQGTRLTVV.

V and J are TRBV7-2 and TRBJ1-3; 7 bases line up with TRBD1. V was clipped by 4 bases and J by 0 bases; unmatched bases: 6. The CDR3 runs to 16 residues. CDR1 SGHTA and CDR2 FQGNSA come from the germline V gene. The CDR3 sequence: CASSWDSGYSGNTIYF. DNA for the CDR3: TGTGCCAGCAGCTGGGACAGTGGGTACTCTGGAAACACCATATATTTT.

In DNA, the CDR3 is TGTGCCAGTAGTATATGGCAGAGAACAGATACGCAGTATTTT. Protein product: CASSIWQRTDTQYF. This chain joins TRBV19 and TRBJ2-3; D uncertain. Trimming took off 2 bases at V and 3 bases at J, with 9 bases between the two ends. Germline V gene sequence: CDR1 LNHDA, CDR2 SQIVND (reference sequence). The CDR3 extends over 14 amino acids.

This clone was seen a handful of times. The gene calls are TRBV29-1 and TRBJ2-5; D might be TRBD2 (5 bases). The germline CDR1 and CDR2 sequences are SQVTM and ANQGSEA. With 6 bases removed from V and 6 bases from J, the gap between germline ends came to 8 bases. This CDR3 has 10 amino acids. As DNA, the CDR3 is TGCAGCGTGGGGAGTCAGACCCAGTACTTC. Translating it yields CSVGSQTQYF.

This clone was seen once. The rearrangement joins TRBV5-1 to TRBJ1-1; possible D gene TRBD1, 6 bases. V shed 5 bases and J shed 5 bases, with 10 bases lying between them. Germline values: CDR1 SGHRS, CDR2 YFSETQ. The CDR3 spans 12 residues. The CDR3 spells CASRPGETEAFF. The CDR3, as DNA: TGCGCCAGCAGACCAGGGGAGACTGAAGCTTTCTTT.

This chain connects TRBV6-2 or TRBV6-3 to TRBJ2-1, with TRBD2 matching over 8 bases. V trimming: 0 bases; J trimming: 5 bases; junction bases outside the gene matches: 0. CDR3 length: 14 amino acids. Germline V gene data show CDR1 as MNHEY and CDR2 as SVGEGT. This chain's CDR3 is CASSYSGGDNEQFF. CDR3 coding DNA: TGTGCCAGCAGTTACTCCGGGGGGGACAATGAGCAGTTCTTC.

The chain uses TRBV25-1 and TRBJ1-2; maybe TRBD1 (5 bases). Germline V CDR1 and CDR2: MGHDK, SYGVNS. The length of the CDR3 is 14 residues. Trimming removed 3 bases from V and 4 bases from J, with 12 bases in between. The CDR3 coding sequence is TGTGCCAGCAGTGACAGGGTTGGCTCCTATGGCTACACCTTC. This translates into CASSDRVGSYGYTF.

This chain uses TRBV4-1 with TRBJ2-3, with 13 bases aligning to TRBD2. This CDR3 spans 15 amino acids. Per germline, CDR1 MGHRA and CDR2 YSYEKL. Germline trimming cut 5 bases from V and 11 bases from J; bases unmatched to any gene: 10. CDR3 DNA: TGCGCCAGCAGCACCCCCGGGACTAGCGGGGTGGGGCAGTATTTT. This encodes CASSTPGTSGVGQYF.

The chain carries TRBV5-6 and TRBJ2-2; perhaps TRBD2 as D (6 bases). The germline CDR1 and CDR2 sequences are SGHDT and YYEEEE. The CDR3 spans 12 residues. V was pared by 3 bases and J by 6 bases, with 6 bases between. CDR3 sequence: CASSSGAGELFF. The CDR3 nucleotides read TGTGCCAGCAGCTCGGGGGCCGGGGAGCTGTTTTTT.

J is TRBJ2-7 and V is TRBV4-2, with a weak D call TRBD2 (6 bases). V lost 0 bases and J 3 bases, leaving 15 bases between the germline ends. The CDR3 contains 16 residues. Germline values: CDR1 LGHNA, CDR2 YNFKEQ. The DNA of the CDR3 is TGTGCCAGCAGCCAAGATAGGTGGGAGGTCAACTACGAGCAGTACTTC. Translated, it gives CASSQDRWEVNYEQYF.

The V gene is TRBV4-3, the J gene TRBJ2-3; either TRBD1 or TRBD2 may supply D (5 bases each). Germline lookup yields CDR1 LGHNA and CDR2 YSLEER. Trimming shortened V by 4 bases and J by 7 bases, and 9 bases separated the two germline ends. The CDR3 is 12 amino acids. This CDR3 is CASSLGANTQYF. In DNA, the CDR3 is TGCGCCAGCAGCCTCGGGGCCAATACGCAGTATTTT.

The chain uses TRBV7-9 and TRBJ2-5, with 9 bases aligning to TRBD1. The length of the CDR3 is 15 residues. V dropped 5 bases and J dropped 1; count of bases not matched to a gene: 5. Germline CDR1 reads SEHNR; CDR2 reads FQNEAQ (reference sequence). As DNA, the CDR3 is TGTGCCAGCAGCGACCCGACAGGGGGCCAAGAGACCCAGTACTTC. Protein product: CASSDPTGGQETQYF.

The CDR3 DNA follows: TGTGCCAGCAGCAGGAGGGCATCATATGGCTACACCTTC. Translation gives CASSRRASYGYTF. This rearrangement joins TRBV7-8 to TRBJ1-2; D is unclear. Germline CDR1 and CDR2: SGHVS and FQNEAQ. This CDR3 has 13 amino acids. Trimming left V 5 bases short and J 5 bases short, with 12 bases between.

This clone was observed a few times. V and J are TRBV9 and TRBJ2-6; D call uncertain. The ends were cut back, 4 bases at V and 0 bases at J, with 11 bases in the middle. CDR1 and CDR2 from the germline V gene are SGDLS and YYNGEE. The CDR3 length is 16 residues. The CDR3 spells CASSHPWDSGANVLTF. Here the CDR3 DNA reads TGTGCCAGCAGCCATCCTTGGGACTCTGGGGCCAACGTCCTGACTTTC.

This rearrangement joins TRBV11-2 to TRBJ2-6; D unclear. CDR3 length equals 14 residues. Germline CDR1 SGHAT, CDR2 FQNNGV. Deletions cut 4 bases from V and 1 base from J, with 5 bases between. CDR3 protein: CASSSSSGANVLTF. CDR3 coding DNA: TGTGCCAGCAGCTCAAGTTCTGGGGCCAACGTCCTGACTTTC.

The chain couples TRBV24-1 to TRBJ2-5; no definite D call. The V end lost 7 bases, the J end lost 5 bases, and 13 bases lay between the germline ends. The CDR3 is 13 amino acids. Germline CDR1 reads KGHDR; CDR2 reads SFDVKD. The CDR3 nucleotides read TGTGCCACCAGGTCTTTTAGTTCGGAGACCCAGTACTTC. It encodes CATRSFSSETQYF.

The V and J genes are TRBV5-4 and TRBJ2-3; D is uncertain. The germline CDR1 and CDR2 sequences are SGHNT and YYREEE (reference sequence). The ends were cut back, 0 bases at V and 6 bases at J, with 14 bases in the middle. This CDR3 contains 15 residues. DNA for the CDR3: TGTGCCAGCAGCTTGGGGCCTGCCGTAGGGGATACGCAGTATTTT. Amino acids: CASSLGPAVGDTQYF.

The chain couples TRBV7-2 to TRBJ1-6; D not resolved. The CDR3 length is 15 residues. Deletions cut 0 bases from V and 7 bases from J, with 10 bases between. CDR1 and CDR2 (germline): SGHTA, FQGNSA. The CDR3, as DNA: TGTGCCAGCAGCTTAGCCGCGGCGGGGAATTCACCCCTCCACTTT. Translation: CASSLAAAGNSPLHF.

The CDR3 bases are TGTGCCAGCAGTTTTCCCCAGGGCTATCAGCCCCAGCATTTT. Translated: CASSFPQGYQPQHF. The rearrangement joins TRBV6-2 or TRBV6-3 to TRBJ1-5; tentatively, D is TRBD1 (5 bases). Trimming took 4 bases from V and 5 from J, leaving 12 bases between them. Germline V gene lookup returns CDR1 MNHEY and CDR2 SVGEGT. The CDR3 is made up of 14 amino acids.